This note documents a single T cell receptor beta chain sequence. The antigen remains undetermined. Sequencing of TCR beta was undertaken in CD8+ and CD4+ T cells derived from blood. Purification of the CD8+ and CD4+ T cells relied on negative isolation, and TEMRA cells underwent FACS enrichment. This record comes from a study of CD8 T cells in Susac syndrome. Study-wide points: A relatively small number of individuals underwent TCR sequencing and HLA analysis.

Trimming shortened V by 0 bases and J by 0 bases, and 6 bases separated the two germline ends. CDR3 length: 14 residues. In germline, CDR1 is LGHDT, CDR2 YNNKEL (reference sequence). Roughly 0.45 to 1 ug RNA was reverse transcribed with random hexamers. Amplification of TCR beta CDR3 was carried out by immunoSEQ multiplex PCR, which covered 54 Vbeta and 13 Jbeta segments. Via MiXCR, TCRdb re-called the immunoSEQ multiplex PCR reads, giving one row per CDR3 protein. The table lists approximately 130,000 distinct CDR3 sequences, under 95% of them singletons. Sequencing used CD8+ T cells from PBMCs. The rearrangement links TRBV3-1 to TRBJ2-7; D is perhaps TRBD2 (6 bases). This sequence originates from a human donor with multiple sclerosis. CDR3 sequence: CASSQDSGSYEQYF. In DNA, the CDR3 is TGTGCCAGCAGCCAAGATAGCGGCTCCTACGAGCAGTACTTC.